Listed below are T cell receptor beta chains from one sample, sequenced in a study of blood T cells in healthy people across ages. TCRdb itself ran the 5' RACE reads through MiXCR, one entry per CDR3 protein. The sample gives over a million distinct CDR3 sequences, roughly 60% of which show up once; 6.5% to 8.5% is in the top ten. The specimen was blood. The origin of the receptors is a young man in good health. The CDR3 runs from the conserved cysteine through the conserved F or W. The D gene is left open where the match is weak. The listing skips clone size in some rows; elsewhere it reads once, few, many or a size class.

TRBV7-6,TRBD1,TRBJ2-5,few,CASSKDRGKETQYF,TGTGCCAGCAGCAAGGACAGGGGAAAAGAGACCCAGTACTTC
TRBV12-3/TRBV12-4,NA,TRBJ1-2,NA,CASTPDGLDLNYGYTF,TGTGCCAGCACTCCCGACGGGCTGGACCTTAACTATGGCTACACCTTC
TRBV4-3,NA,TRBJ2-7,NA,CASRKFRARGYEQYF,TGCGCCAGCAGAAAATTCCGGGCTAGGGGCTACGAGCAGTACTTC
TRBV29-1,NA,TRBJ1-3,NA,CSVATVGNTIYF,TGCAGCGTTGCGACCGTTGGAAACACCATATATTTT
TRBV2,NA,TRBJ2-3,few,CASRVRDTQYF,TGTGCCAGCAGAGTTAGAGATACGCAGTATTTT
TRBV20-1,NA,TRBJ1-4,NA,CSAIGAGHNEKLFF,TGCAGTGCTATTGGGGCAGGCCATAATGAAAAACTGTTTTTT
TRBV11-1,NA,TRBJ2-3,NA,CASSLWGQGKDTQYF,TGTGCCAGCAGCTTATGGGGGCAGGGTAAAGATACGCAGTATTTT
TRBV7-9,NA,TRBJ1-2,few,CASRPPGDRRHYGYTF,TGTGCCAGCAGGCCTCCCGGAGACAGGCGGCACTATGGCTACACCTTC
TRBV6-5,TRBD1,TRBJ1-2,NA,CASSTGARSYGYTF,TGTGCCAGCTCCACAGGGGCGCGTTCCTATGGCTACACCTTC
TRBV6-5,NA,TRBJ2-1,NA,CASSDRGDNEQFF,TGTGCCAGCAGTGACCGGGGAGACAATGAGCAGTTCTTC
TRBV6-1,NA,TRBJ2-1,NA,CASSVPLEVDEQFF,TGTGCCAGCAGCGTACCCCTAGAGGTCGATGAGCAGTTCTTC
TRBV6-5,TRBD2,TRBJ2-5,few,CASSGDSGRGETQYF,TGTGCCAGCAGTGGAGATAGCGGGAGAGGAGAGACCCAGTACTTC
TRBV28,NA,TRBJ2-3,NA,CASSSKEGPEDTQYF,TGTGCCAGCAGTTCCAAGGAGGGGCCCGAAGATACGCAGTATTTT
TRBV12-3/TRBV12-4,NA,TRBJ2-4,NA,CASTLLGTAKNIQYF,TGTGCCAGCACCCTGCTGGGGACAGCCAAAAACATTCAGTACTTC
TRBV4-1,TRBD1,TRBJ1-1,NA,CASSQLPGQGRVSEAFF,TGCGCCAGCAGCCAGCTCCCGGGACAGGGTAGGGTGTCCGAAGCTTTCTTT
TRBV4-1,NA,TRBJ1-1,NA,CASSQPQDQNTEAFF,TGCGCCAGCAGCCAACCACAGGACCAGAACACTGAAGCTTTCTTT
TRBV20-1,TRBD1,TRBJ2-7,NA,CSARSRPPGQMLGEQYF,TGCAGTGCTAGAAGTCGCCCACCGGGACAGATGTTAGGCGAGCAGTACTTC